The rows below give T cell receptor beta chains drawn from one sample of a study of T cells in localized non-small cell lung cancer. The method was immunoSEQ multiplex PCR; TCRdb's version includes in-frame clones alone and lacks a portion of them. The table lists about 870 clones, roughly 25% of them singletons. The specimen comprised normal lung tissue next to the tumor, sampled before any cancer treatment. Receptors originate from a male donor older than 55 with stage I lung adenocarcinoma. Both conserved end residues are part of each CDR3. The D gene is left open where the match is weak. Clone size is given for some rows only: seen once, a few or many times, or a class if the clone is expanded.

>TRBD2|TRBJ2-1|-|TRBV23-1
TGCGCCAGCAGCGTAAAAGCGGGGGTCTCCTACAATGAGCAGTTCTTC
CASSVKAGVSYNEQFF
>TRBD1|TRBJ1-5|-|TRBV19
TGTGCCAGCGACAGGGGTAGCAATCAGCCCCAGCATTTT
CASDRGSNQPQHF
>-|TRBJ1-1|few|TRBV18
TGTGCCAGCTCAGGGTCTGGGGCACCACATGAAGCTTTCTTT
CASSGSGAPHEAFF
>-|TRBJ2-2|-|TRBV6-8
TGTGCCAGCAGACCTTCCCCAGCCACCGGGGAGCTGTTTTTT
CASRPSPATGELFF
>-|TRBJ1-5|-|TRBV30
TGTGCCTGGAGTGTATCAATGGGCAATCAGCCCCAGCATTTT
CAWSVSMGNQPQHF
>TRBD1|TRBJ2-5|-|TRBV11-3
TGTGCCAGCAGCCAAGGACTCCAGGGGGCAGAAGAGACCCAGTACTTC
CASSQGLQGAEETQYF
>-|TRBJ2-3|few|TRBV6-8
TGTGCCATCAGTTCAACGACAGATACGCAGTATTTT
CAISSTTDTQYF
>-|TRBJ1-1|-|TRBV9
TGTGCCAGCAGCGTAGACAGGGACACTGAAGCTTTCTTT
CASSVDRDTEAFF
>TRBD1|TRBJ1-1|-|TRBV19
TGTGCCAGTAGTATCACAGGGGTGGACACTGAAGCTTTCTTT
CASSITGVDTEAFF
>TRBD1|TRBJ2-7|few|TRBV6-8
TGTGCCAGCAGTTCGCTCCAGGGGAGGACAGGGGGCCGTAGGCAGTACTTC
CASSSLQGRTGGRRQYF
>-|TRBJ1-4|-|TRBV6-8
TGTGCCAGCAGTTACTCGATTTCCCGTGTGGTTGGAAAACTGTTTTTT
CASSYSISRVVGKLFF
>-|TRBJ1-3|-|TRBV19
TGTGCCAGTAGTATAATTGAAGGGAGTGGAAACACCATATATTTT
CASSIIEGSGNTIYF
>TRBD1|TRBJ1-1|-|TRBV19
TGTGCCAGTAGTAACACAGGGGACACTGAAGCTTTCTTT
CASSNTGDTEAFF
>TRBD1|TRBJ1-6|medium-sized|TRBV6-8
TGTGCCAGCAGTGCCACAGGGGGACAAAATTCACCCCTCCACTTT
CASSATGGQNSPLHF
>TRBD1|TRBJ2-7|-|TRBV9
TGTGCCAGCAGCGTCGTGGCCGGTGGGACAGGCCCTGGCGAGCAGTACTTC
CASSVVAGGTGPGEQYF